One T cell receptor beta chain is described in this entry. The antigen remains undetermined. Generated by immunoSEQ multiplex PCR, the TCRdb table keeps only in-frame clones and is missing some. Of roughly 12,000 clones listed, 81% are singletons. The data belong to a study of OX40 agonist ivuxolimab in advanced cancers. Study as a whole: Dose-escalation patients suffered from hepatocellular carcinoma, melanoma, renal cell or head and neck cancer.

Blood was sampled at baseline, cycle 4 day 1, and cycle 7 day 1. V was pared by 2 bases and J by 7 bases, with 1 base of the junction left unmatched. CDR1 and CDR2 from the germline V gene are MNHNY and SVGAGI (reference sequence). This CDR3 has 12 amino acids. The study's findings and limits: On average, CD8+ T cells had more expanded clones than CD4+.

The specimen comprised CD4+ or CD8+ T cells sorted from blood, sampled in a trial of the OX40 agonist ivuxolimab. The receptor was derived from an adult with an advanced solid tumor such as melanoma, head and neck, liver or kidney cancer. The V gene is TRBV6-6, the J gene TRBJ1-1; 7 bases are shared with TRBD1. CDR3 coding DNA: TGTGCCAGCAGTTACGGGGACAGTGAAGCTTTCTTT. Translation: CASSYGDSEAFF.